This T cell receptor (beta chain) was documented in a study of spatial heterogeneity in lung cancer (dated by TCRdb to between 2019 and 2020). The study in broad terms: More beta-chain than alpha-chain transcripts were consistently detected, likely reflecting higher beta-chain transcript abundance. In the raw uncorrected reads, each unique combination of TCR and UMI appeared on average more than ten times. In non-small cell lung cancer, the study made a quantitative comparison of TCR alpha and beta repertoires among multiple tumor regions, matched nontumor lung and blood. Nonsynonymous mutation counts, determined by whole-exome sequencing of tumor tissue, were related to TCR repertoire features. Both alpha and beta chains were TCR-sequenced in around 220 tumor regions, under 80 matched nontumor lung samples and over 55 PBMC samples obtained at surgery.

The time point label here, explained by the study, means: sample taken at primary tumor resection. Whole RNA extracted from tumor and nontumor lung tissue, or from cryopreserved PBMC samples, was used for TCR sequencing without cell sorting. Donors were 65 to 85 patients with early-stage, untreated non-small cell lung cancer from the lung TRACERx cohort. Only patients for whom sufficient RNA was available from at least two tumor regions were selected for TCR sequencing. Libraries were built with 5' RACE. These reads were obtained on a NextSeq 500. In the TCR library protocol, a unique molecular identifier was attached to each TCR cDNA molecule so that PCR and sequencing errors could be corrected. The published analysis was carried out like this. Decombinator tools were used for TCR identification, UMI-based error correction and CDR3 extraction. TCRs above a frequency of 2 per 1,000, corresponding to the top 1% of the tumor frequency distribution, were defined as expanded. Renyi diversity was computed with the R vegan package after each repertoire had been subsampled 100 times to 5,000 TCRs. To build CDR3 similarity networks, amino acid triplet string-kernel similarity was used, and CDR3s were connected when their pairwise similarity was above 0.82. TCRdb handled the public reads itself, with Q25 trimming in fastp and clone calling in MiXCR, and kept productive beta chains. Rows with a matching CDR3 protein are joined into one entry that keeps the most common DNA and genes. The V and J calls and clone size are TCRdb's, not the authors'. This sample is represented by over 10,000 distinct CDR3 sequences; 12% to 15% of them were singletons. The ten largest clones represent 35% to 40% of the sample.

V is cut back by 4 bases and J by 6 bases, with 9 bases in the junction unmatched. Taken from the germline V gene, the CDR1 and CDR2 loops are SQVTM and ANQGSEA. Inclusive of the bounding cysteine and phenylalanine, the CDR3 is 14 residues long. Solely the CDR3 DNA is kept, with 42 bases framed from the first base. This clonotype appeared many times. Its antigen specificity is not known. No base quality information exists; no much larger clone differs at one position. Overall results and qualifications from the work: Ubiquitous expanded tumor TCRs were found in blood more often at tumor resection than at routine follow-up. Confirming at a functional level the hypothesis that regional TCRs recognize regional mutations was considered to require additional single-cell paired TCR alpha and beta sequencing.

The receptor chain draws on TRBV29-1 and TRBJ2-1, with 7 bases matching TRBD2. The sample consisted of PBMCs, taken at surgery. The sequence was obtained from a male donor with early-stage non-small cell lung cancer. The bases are TGCAGCGTTGTAATGGTAGCGGGTCGCAATGAGCAGTTCTTC. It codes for CSVVMVAGRNEQFF.